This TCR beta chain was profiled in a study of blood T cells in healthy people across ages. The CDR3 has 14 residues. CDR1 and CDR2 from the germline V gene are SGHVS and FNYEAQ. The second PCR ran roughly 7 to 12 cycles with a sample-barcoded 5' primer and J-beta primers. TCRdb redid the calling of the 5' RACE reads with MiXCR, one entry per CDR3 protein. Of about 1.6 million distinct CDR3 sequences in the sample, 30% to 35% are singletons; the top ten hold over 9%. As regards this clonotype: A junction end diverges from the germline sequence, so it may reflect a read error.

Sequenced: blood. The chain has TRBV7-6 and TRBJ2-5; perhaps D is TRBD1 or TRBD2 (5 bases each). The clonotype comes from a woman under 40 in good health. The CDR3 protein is CASSFGTDPREQYF. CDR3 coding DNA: TGTGCCAGTAGCTTCGGTACGGACCCCAGGGAGCAGTACTTC.